What follows are 12 T cell receptor beta chains derived from one specimen sequenced in a study of cytomegalovirus exposure and HLA in healthy donors. The PCR ran on 60 Vbeta and 13 Jbeta primers. Libraries were prepared by immunoSEQ multiplex PCR; TCRdb keeps only in-frame clonotypes and omits some of them. The listing contains 100,000 to 150,000 clones. Material: PBMCs. Receptors originate from a woman between 35 and 50 years old in good health and CMV-seropositive.

This chain uses TRBV29-1 with TRBJ1-1, with D possibly being TRBD1 (5 bases). The CDR3 is 12 residues long. Germline-derived CDR1 and CDR2 are SQVTM and ANQGSEA. Trimming left V 5 bases short and J 5 bases short, with 12 bases between. The CDR3 sequence: CSVSRQQTEAFF. The CDR3 DNA follows: TGCAGCGTTTCCCGACAGCAAACTGAAGCTTTCTTT.

The genes are TRBV27 and TRBJ1-1, with D hard to call. The CDR3 totals 15 residues. Trimming cost V 5 bases and J 4 bases, with 17 bases left between them. Per the germline V gene, CDR1 is MNHEY and CDR2 is SMNVEV (reference sequence). CDR3 residues: CASSPPRGLSTEAFF. The CDR3 DNA reads TGTGCCAGCAGTCCCCCTCGAGGGTTATCCACTGAAGCTTTCTTT.

V usage is TRBV6-1 and J usage is TRBJ2-2; 8 nucleotides match TRBD2. CDR1 MNHNS and CDR2 SASEGT come from the germline V gene. J gave up 1 base and V 7 bases, and 5 bases lay outside the gene matches. The CDR3 has 15 residues. Written as DNA, the CDR3 is TGTGCCAGCAAGAGAGCGGGAGAGAACACCGGGGAGCTGTTTTTT. Translation gives CASKRAGENTGELFF.

V is TRBV28 and J is TRBJ1-4; 7 nucleotides line up with TRBD1. Unmatched junction bases numbered 5, after V lost 7 bases and J lost 6 bases. Germline V lookup: CDR1 MDHEN, CDR2 SYDVKM. The CDR3 is 13 amino acids. The CDR3 DNA reads as TGTGCCAGCAAAACAGGGGAGGATGAAAAACTGTTTTTT. It specifies CASKTGEDEKLFF.

V and J are TRBV11-2 and TRBJ2-7; no clear D. Per germline, CDR1 SGHAT and CDR2 FQNNGV. Between the trimmed V and J ends, which lost 4 bases and 6 bases, there was a span of 13 bases. The CDR3 totals 13 residues. CDR3 amino acids: CASSSGPPFEQYF. The DNA of the CDR3 is TGTGCCAGCAGCTCGGGTCCCCCTTTCGAGCAGTACTTC. Full variable domain (missing parts from reference TRBV11-2 and TRBJ2-7): EAGVAQSPRYKIIEKRQSVAFWCNPISGHATLYWYQQILGQGPKLLIQFQNNGVVDDSQLPKDRFSAERLKGVDSTLKIQPAKLEDSAVYLCASSSGPPFEQYFGPGTRLTVT.

The chain has TRBV7-2 and TRBJ1-1; tentative D call: TRBD1 (5 bases). This CDR3 region has 15 residues. V lost 2 bases and J lost 1, with 11 bases in between. Germline CDR1 and CDR2: SGHTA and FQGNSA. The CDR3 here is CASSLSLGGNTEAFF. The CDR3 DNA follows: TGTGCCAGCAGCTTATCCCTCGGGGGGAACACTGAAGCTTTCTTT.

This clone is medium-sized by frequency. The rearrangement joins TRBV6-1 to TRBJ1-1; TRBD1 might be the D (6 bases). The V gene's germline CDR1 is MNHNS and CDR2 SASEGT. The CDR3 loop spans 15 amino acids. Trimming shortened V by 4 bases and J by 4 bases, and 16 bases separated the two germline ends. CDR3: CASSVQTGEGTEAFF. The CDR3 region has the DNA TGTGCCAGCAGTGTGCAGACAGGAGAAGGCACTGAAGCTTTCTTT.

This chain uses TRBV11-3 with TRBJ1-1; the D gene is possibly TRBD1 (6 bases). The CDR3 is 13 amino acids. In germline, CDR1 is SGHNT, CDR2 YENEEA. Trimming shortened V by 5 bases and J by 5 bases, and 12 bases separated the two germline ends. The CDR3 sequence: CASSAQQGTEAFF. CDR3 sequence (DNA): TGTGCCAGCAGCGCTCAACAGGGTACTGAAGCTTTCTTT.

This chain uses TRBV29-1 with TRBJ2-1; a weak D match, TRBD2 (5 bases). V lost 3 bases to trimming and J lost 4 bases, with 16 bases between them. The CDR3 spans 15 residues. Germline V lookup: CDR1 SQVTM, CDR2 ANQGSEA. The CDR3 DNA follows: TGCAGCGTTGATTTAAGTCTAGCCGGTTACAATGAGCAGTTCTTC. This encodes CSVDLSLAGYNEQFF.

V is TRBV5-6 and J is TRBJ2-1, with 8 bases that match TRBD2. The CDR3 contains 19 residues. V gave up 1 base and J gave up 8 bases; unmatched junction bases: 20. The germline gives CDR1 SGHDT, CDR2 YYEEEE. The CDR3 here is CASSLMTGYSGKRVDEQFF. The CDR3, as DNA: TGTGCCAGCAGCTTGATGACTGGATATAGCGGGAAAAGGGTCGATGAGCAGTTCTTC.

The chain has TRBV9 and TRBJ2-7; 7 nucleotides line up with TRBD2. In germline, CDR1 is SGDLS, CDR2 YYNGEE. After removal of 7 bases from V and 4 bases from J, the junction contained 14 bases not matched to a gene. There are 15 residues in the CDR3. Written as DNA, the CDR3 is TGTGCCAGCTCCCAAACGGGGGAGGGAGGTTACGAGCAGTACTTC. Its protein product is CASSQTGEGGYEQYF.

This chain uses TRBV6-1 with TRBJ2-3, with TRBD2 as a possible D gene (5 bases). V shed 8 bases and J shed 6 bases, with 18 bases lying between them. The CDR3 sequence is 14 residues long. Germline CDR1 MNHNS, CDR2 SASEGT. This CDR3 reads CASGSRERIDTQYF. The CDR3 DNA sequence: TGTGCCAGCGGGTCAAGGGAGAGGATTGATACGCAGTATTTT.